The rows below give T cell receptor beta chains drawn from one sample of a study of T cell clusters in autoimmune cytopenias. Each CDR3 protein gets one entry in TCRdb, which reprocessed the multiplex PCR reads and gives no DNA. The sample totals more than 2,000 distinct CDR3 sequences. The sequencing input was peripheral blood. The receptor set was obtained from a human donor with an autoimmune cytopenia or autoimmune hepatitis (not recorded which). Both conserved end residues are part of each CDR3. Fields, in order: clone size, J gene, V gene, CDR3 protein. Size is omitted from some rows. Given values are once, few, many or a class for expanded clones.

>NA|TRBJ1-5|TRBV19
CASTLGQGNQPQHF
>medium-sized|TRBJ1-5|TRBV6-5
CASSSQSSNQPQHF
>NA|TRBJ1-1|TRBV28
CASSLTPGTEAFF
>NA|TRBJ1-1|TRBV7-2
CASRPGHMNTEAFF
>NA|TRBJ2-7|TRBV10-2
CASSTGQTYEQYF
>large|TRBJ1-6|TRBV29-1
CSVRTGRGNSPLHF
>medium-sized|TRBJ1-2|TRBV5-6
CASSFTRDSYYGYTF
>medium-sized|TRBJ2-2|TRBV20-1
CSARGQGGELFF
>medium-sized|TRBJ2-1|TRBV7-6
CASSLPSGGHSYNEQFF
>large|TRBJ2-7|TRBV19
CASSMLGNSYEQYF
>NA|TRBJ2-7|TRBV7-2
CASSHTKAGRGSYEQYF
>NA|TRBJ1-4|TRBV10-1
CASSEGGTGGEKLFF
>large|TRBJ1-2|TRBV5-4
CASSPSEVGRYGYTF
>medium-sized|TRBJ2-3|TRBV12-3/TRBV12-4
CASRNARGGDTQYF
>large|TRBJ2-2|TRBV10-1
CASSDPGGSGELFF
>NA|TRBJ1-5|TRBV5-1
CASSLAPGGNQPQHF
>medium-sized|TRBJ1-5|TRBV20-1
CSVPQGARNQPQHF
>NA|TRBJ2-7|TRBV28
CASSSVYEQYF
>NA|TRBJ2-3|TRBV20-1
CSARGPPGLTDTQYF
>medium-sized|TRBJ1-1|TRBV5-5
CASSLTQTNTEAFF
>large|TRBJ2-5|TRBV6-5
CASSYSGTAYF
>medium-sized|TRBJ1-1|TRBV5-5
CASSLDRVRTEAFF
>NA|TRBJ2-3|TRBV4-3
CASSLSRLAGGHSTQYF
>medium-sized|TRBJ1-1|TRBV19
CASSTTGKNTEAFF